Listed here is a single T cell receptor beta chain. Its antigen remains unknown. The CDR3 sequence is 14 residues long. Germline V CDR1 and CDR2: MDHEN, SYDVKM. Deletions cut 2 bases from V and 5 bases from J, with 13 bases between. The sample is drawn from a study of cytomegalovirus exposure and HLA in healthy donors. Overall study findings and caveats: Among the CMV-associated chains, three were confirmed in vitro as specific for CMV antigens. According to reports, the classifier identified cytomegalovirus status with high specificity and sensitivity.

The donors were part of the validation cohort, which consisted of approximately 110 subjects and was separate from the first cohort of 666 subjects. Profiling relied on immunoSEQ multiplex PCR, and the TCRdb table lists in-frame clones only, not all of them. The data contain approximately 50,000 clones, approximately 85% of them singletons. Sequenced material: PBMCs. This TCR derives from a woman in her thirties in good health and CMV-seronegative. The chain joins TRBV28 to TRBJ2-7, with unresolved D. The CDR3 here is CASSLRRIEDEQYF. CDR3 nucleotide sequence: TGTGCCAGCAGTTTAAGGCGGATTGAGGACGAGCAGTACTTC.